This TCR beta chain is drawn from a study of cytomegalovirus exposure and HLA in healthy donors. The PCR had 60 Vbeta and 13 Jbeta primers. Profiled with immunoSEQ multiplex PCR; TCRdb holds only in-frame clones, not every one. Of roughly 150,000 clones in the sample, 70% to 85% were seen once. About this clone itself: Antigen specificity is unknown.

The CDR3 length is 13 residues. Trimming removed 3 bases from V and 4 bases from J, with 10 bases in between. In germline, CDR1 is SQVTM, CDR2 ANQGSEA. Study-level points and caveats: Segments of the TCR beta V type were, in most cases, productive about 87% or about 30% of the time in an earlier analysis.

The specimen sequenced was PBMCs. The rearrangement joins TRBV29-1 to TRBJ1-5; D unclear. The clonotype comes from a man aged 45-65 years in good health and CMV-seropositive. The CDR3 is CSVEVAQNQPQHF. CDR3 nucleotides: TGCAGCGTTGAGGTCGCCCAGAATCAGCCCCAGCATTTT.